These T cell receptor beta chains were read from a single sample in a study of T cell responses to AZD1222 COVID-19 vaccine. Produced via immunoSEQ multiplex PCR; TCRdb's table is partial and in-frame only. The sample lists approximately 160,000 clones, 93% seen once, with over 0.7% in the top ten. The sample consisted of peripheral blood, taken on day 0 of AZD1222 vaccination. The receptors were gathered from an adult in good health. The CDR3 runs from the conserved cysteine through the conserved F or W.

j_call v_call cdr3_aa
TRBJ1-5 TRBV4-1 CASSQDSLPGNQPQHF
TRBJ2-3 TRBV6-2/TRBV6-3 CASSYDSGDTDTQYF
TRBJ1-5 TRBV3-1/TRBV3-2 CASSQDMGQPQHF
TRBJ2-2 TRBV5-6 CASSLSPNPGGELFF
TRBJ2-7 TRBV24-1 CATSDFSGQASYEQYF
TRBJ1-2 TRBV27 CASSSSPNYGYTF
TRBJ1-1 TRBV5-6 CASSLSDRTEAFF
TRBJ2-1 TRBV6-5 CASTSLAGGFNEQFF
TRBJ1-1 TRBV5-1 CASSLQTGMNTEAFF
TRBJ1-5 TRBV19 CASSIDQGARTQPQHF
TRBJ2-5 TRBV6-2/TRBV6-3 CASSYFPRDSQETQYF
TRBJ2-7 TRBV18 CASSGGDRGPISYEQYF
TRBJ1-2 TRBV6-5 CASSLAPMEGYTF
TRBJ1-1 TRBV5-1 CASSLTGRGQGWTEAFF
TRBJ1-1 TRBV20-1 CSASTGGGTEAFF
TRBJ1-5 TRBV7-2 CASSLAGYSNQPQHF
TRBJ2-1 TRBV10-1 CASSESRGGLNEQFF
TRBJ1-4 TRBV6-1 CASSDTAEDNEKLFF
TRBJ2-7 TRBV6-5 CASGAGIGSYEQYF
TRBJ2-5 TRBV15 CATSRDASRGSETQYF
TRBJ1-1 TRBV12-5 CASGLVLGTGAEAFF
TRBJ1-3 TRBV6-2/TRBV6-3 CASSPNYGDPGNTIYF
TRBJ1-2 TRBV28 CASSATGGDYGYTF
TRBJ1-2 TRBV9 CASNDRGHGYTF
TRBJ2-3 TRBV7-2 CASSLGLAGGWGTDTQYF
TRBJ1-2 TRBV27 CASSLAGANYGYTF
TRBJ1-1 TRBV7-2 CASSWGPNTEAFF
TRBJ1-1 TRBV6-2/TRBV6-3 CASSYVYNTEAFF
TRBJ2-1 TRBV28 CASTLSGGLGGEQFF
TRBJ2-1 TRBV20-1 CSASAGLESEQFF
TRBJ1-2 TRBV6-5 CASTLGGGLGYTF
TRBJ1-1 TRBV23-1 CASSQSCPPDRTNTEAFF
TRBJ1-3 TRBV9 CASSASGGAGNTIYF
TRBJ2-7 TRBV5-1 CASSLKRGLGQYF
TRBJ1-1 TRBV11-3 CASSHRRTGARAFF
TRBJ1-6 TRBV3-1/TRBV3-2 CASSPHQGLGSPLHF
TRBJ2-3 TRBV29-1 CSVQQGAGADTQYF
TRBJ1-1 TRBV6-5 CASSYSGGTEAFF